These T cell receptor beta chains were read from a single sample in a study of cytomegalovirus exposure and HLA in healthy donors. Repertoires were generated with immunoSEQ multiplex PCR, while TCRdb's copy carries only in-frame clones and drops some. The sample contains 90,000 or so clones, around 85% of which appear only once. Sequencing was done on a sample of PBMCs. These receptors originate from a man younger than 30 in good health and CMV-seropositive. CDR3s include the opening cysteine and the closing phenylalanine or tryptophan. D genes are given only for firm matches. Size is omitted from some rows. Given values are once, few, many or a class for expanded clones.

clone_size	d_call	v_call	j_call	cdr3_aa	cdr3_nt
.	.	TRBV4-1	TRBJ2-7	CASSQDGPGLVSYEQYF	TGCGCCAGCAGCCAAGACGGCCCAGGATTGGTCTCCTACGAGCAGTACTTC
.	TRBD1	TRBV5-1	TRBJ2-2	CASSLQQGGTGELFF	TGCGCCAGCAGCTTACAACAGGGGGGAACCGGGGAGCTGTTTTTT
.	TRBD2	TRBV28	TRBJ2-3	CASSPFEREKEDTQYF	TGTGCCAGCAGTCCCTTCGAGCGGGAGAAAGAAGATACGCAGTATTTT
.	.	TRBV28	TRBJ2-3	CASRTDSGTDTQYF	TGTGCCAGCAGGACGGACTCGGGCACAGATACGCAGTATTTT
few	TRBD1	TRBV18	TRBJ1-5	CASSPGTGGNQPQHF	TGTGCCAGCTCACCGGGGACAGGCGGCAATCAGCCCCAGCATTTT
once	.	TRBV7-9	TRBJ1-4	CASSPGQSATNEKLFF	TGTGCCAGCAGCCCTGGACAGTCTGCAACTAATGAAAAACTGTTTTTT
.	TRBD2	TRBV30	TRBJ2-3	CAWSPGLAGGTDTQYF	TGTGCCTGGAGTCCAGGACTAGCGGGAGGTACAGATACGCAGTATTTT
.	.	TRBV11-2	TRBJ1-1	CASSLDQSTEAFF	TGTGCCAGCAGCTTAGATCAATCCACTGAAGCTTTCTTT
.	.	TRBV29-1	TRBJ2-1	CSVEGGPLTSEQFF	TGCAGCGTTGAAGGGGGTCCCCTCACTAGTGAGCAGTTCTTC
.	.	TRBV4-1	TRBJ2-7	CASSQSGGGSYEQYF	TGCGCCAGCAGCCAGTCTGGGGGCGGGAGTTACGAGCAGTACTTC
.	TRBD1	TRBV2	TRBJ2-1	CASSPGQAGADEQFF	TGTGCCAGCAGCCCGGGACAGGCCGGGGCAGATGAGCAGTTCTTC
few	TRBD1	TRBV6-6	TRBJ1-5	CASSYLGTGNQPQHF	TGTGCCAGCAGTTATCTGGGGACAGGGAATCAGCCCCAGCATTTT
.	.	TRBV14	TRBJ2-1	CASSRGLEERYNEQFF	TGTGCCAGCAGCCGCGGACTGGAGGAAAGATACAATGAGCAGTTCTTC
.	TRBD1	TRBV5-6	TRBJ1-2	CASSLGQGVTGYTF	TGTGCCAGCAGCTTAGGACAGGGGGTCACGGGCTACACCTTC
.	.	TRBV9	TRBJ2-3	CASSVVDFSDTQYF	TGTGCCAGCAGCGTAGTTGACTTTTCGGATACGCAGTATTTT
.	.	TRBV10-3	TRBJ2-2	CAISESLRGGTGELFF	TGTGCCATCAGTGAGTCGTTAAGGGGAGGCACCGGGGAGCTGTTTTTT
.	.	TRBV28	TRBJ1-1	CASSFGGRTEAFF	TGTGCCAGCAGTTTTGGGGGCCGCACTGAAGCTTTCTTT
.	TRBD1	TRBV4-1	TRBJ2-7	CASSQPTTGNYEQYF	TGCGCCAGCAGCCAACCAACGACAGGGAACTACGAGCAGTACTTC
.	.	TRBV30	TRBJ1-1	CAWSQRTDNTEAFF	TGTGCCTGGAGCCAAAGGACAGATAACACTGAAGCTTTCTTT
.	.	TRBV30	TRBJ1-2	CAWSVRELLTHGYTF	TGTGCCTGGAGTGTAAGAGAGCTACTGACTCATGGCTACACCTTC
.	TRBD2	TRBV9	TRBJ2-1	CASSGEGGTSVYNEQFF	TGTGCCAGCAGCGGCGAAGGGGGGACTAGCGTTTACAATGAGCAGTTCTTC
few	TRBD2	TRBV2	TRBJ2-2	CASGKTSGNTGELFF	TGTGCCAGCGGAAAGACTAGCGGGAACACCGGGGAGCTGTTTTTT
.	.	TRBV14	TRBJ2-7	CASSQVRGYEQYF	TGTGCCAGCAGCCAAGTCCGCGGGTACGAGCAGTACTTC
.	.	TRBV5-1	TRBJ2-1	CASRARGLQDYNEQFF	TGCGCCAGCAGGGCGCGGGGGCTACAGGACTACAATGAGCAGTTCTTC
.	TRBD2	TRBV9	TRBJ2-1	CASSVGGGGAYNEQFF	TGTGCCAGCAGCGTAGGGGGCGGGGGGGCCTACAATGAGCAGTTCTTC
.	.	TRBV11-3	TRBJ2-5	CASSLATLRETQYF	TGTGCCAGCAGCTTAGCCACCTTGAGAGAGACCCAGTACTTC
once	TRBD1	TRBV7-8	TRBJ2-7	CASSIPPRTGGYEQYF	TGTGCCAGCAGCATACCGCCGAGGACAGGGGGCTACGAGCAGTACTTC
.	.	TRBV28	TRBJ2-1	CASSRFVDEQFF	TGTGCCAGCAGCCGGTTTGTCGATGAGCAGTTCTTC
medium-sized	TRBD1	TRBV6-4	TRBJ2-1	CASSDGTGGNEQFF	TGTGCCAGCAGTGACGGGACAGGGGGCAATGAGCAGTTCTTC
once	TRBD2	TRBV6-5	TRBJ2-1	CASRTYHLSGEQFF	TGTGCCAGCAGAACCTATCACCTTAGCGGGGAGCAGTTCTTC
.	TRBD2	TRBV28	TRBJ2-1	CASRQSSGAPYNEQFF	TGTGCCAGCAGGCAATCTAGCGGAGCACCCTACAATGAGCAGTTCTTC
.	TRBD1	TRBV18	TRBJ2-7	CASSPTGTGTSYEQYF	TGTGCCAGCTCACCAACCGGGACAGGGACCTCCTACGAGCAGTACTTC
few	TRBD1	TRBV5-1	TRBJ1-2	CASSLGGTGNYGYTF	TGCGCCAGCAGCTTGGGAGGGACAGGGAACTATGGCTACACCTTC
.	.	TRBV6-5	TRBJ2-1	CASSFTTVGEQFF	TGTGCCAGCAGTTTTACGACAGTCGGTGAGCAGTTCTTC
.	.	TRBV5-1	TRBJ1-5	CASSAGPGAIGDQPQHF	TGCGCCAGCAGCGCGGGTCCGGGAGCCATTGGGGATCAGCCCCAGCATTTT
.	.	TRBV27	TRBJ2-1	CASSVLIYNEQFF	TGTGCCAGCAGTGTTCTTATCTACAATGAGCAGTTCTTC
.	.	TRBV2	TRBJ1-1	CASRGTGRATEAFF	TGTGCCAGCAGAGGCACAGGGAGAGCGACTGAAGCTTTCTTT
.	TRBD1	TRBV6-1	TRBJ2-7	CASSEGQGLSYEQYF	TGTGCCAGCAGTGAAGGACAGGGCCTCTCCTACGAGCAGTACTTC
.	TRBD2	TRBV14	TRBJ2-1	CASSQVLAGVPNEQFF	TGTGCCAGCAGCCAAGTTTTAGCGGGAGTACCCAATGAGCAGTTCTTC
.	TRBD1	TRBV28	TRBJ2-7	CASSLLTGGEDEQYF	TGTGCCAGCAGTCTACTGACAGGGGGCGAAGACGAGCAGTACTTC
.	TRBD1	TRBV28	TRBJ2-3	CASSLAGTGNTDTQYF	TGTGCCAGCAGTTTAGCCGGGACAGGGAACACAGATACGCAGTATTTT
once	TRBD1	TRBV25-1	TRBJ2-2	CASSDVRGQGGELFF	TGTGCCAGCAGTGACGTGAGGGGGCAGGGCGGGGAGCTGTTTTTT
.	.	TRBV20-1	TRBJ2-1	CSASHSNEQFF	TGCAGTGCTTCTCACTCCAATGAGCAGTTCTTC
.	.	TRBV2	TRBJ1-5	CASSLGGQPQHF	TGTGCCAGCAGTCTAGGGGGTCAGCCCCAGCATTTT
.	TRBD1	TRBV28	TRBJ1-1	CASSLWAGGGEAFF	TGTGCCAGCAGTTTATGGGCAGGGGGCGGGGAAGCTTTCTTT
.	.	TRBV10-3	TRBJ2-5	CAISEGPSFQETQYF	TGTGCCATCAGTGAAGGGCCTAGCTTCCAAGAGACCCAGTACTTC
.	.	TRBV2	TRBJ2-2	CASKGTQNTGELFF	TGTGCCAGCAAGGGGACACAAAACACCGGGGAGCTGTTTTTT
.	.	TRBV27	TRBJ2-7	CASSFSQGYEQYF	TGTGCCAGCAGTTTTAGTCAGGGTTACGAGCAGTACTTC
once	TRBD1	TRBV6-5	TRBJ1-1	CASSPTGDTEAFF	TGTGCCAGCAGTCCGACAGGGGACACTGAAGCTTTCTTT
.	.	TRBV27	TRBJ2-7	CASSTEGYEQYF	TGTGCCAGCAGTACGGAGGGCTACGAGCAGTACTTC
few	.	TRBV28	TRBJ1-2	CASSLRGGYTF	TGTGCCAGCAGTTTACGGGGTGGCTACACCTTC
few	TRBD2	TRBV7-2	TRBJ2-7	CASSLAAGGSYEQYF	TGTGCCAGCAGCTTAGCAGCGGGAGGCTCCTACGAGCAGTACTTC
.	TRBD2	TRBV28	TRBJ2-2	CASLGTSGRAHTGELFF	TGTGCCAGCCTTGGGACTAGCGGGAGGGCTCATACCGGGGAGCTGTTTTTT
.	.	TRBV18	TRBJ2-7	CASSPRGGALTYEQYF	TGTGCCAGCTCACCACGAGGCGGGGCACTAACCTACGAGCAGTACTTC
.	.	TRBV30	TRBJ1-3	CASSGHSSGNTIYF	TGTGCCTCGTCGGGACATTCCTCTGGAAACACCATATATTTT
.	TRBD1	TRBV27	TRBJ1-1	CASGQGFMNTEAFF	TGTGCCAGCGGACAGGGCTTCATGAACACTGAAGCTTTCTTT
.	.	TRBV29-1	TRBJ2-1	CSVETPASIQDEQFF	TGCAGCGTTGAAACCCCAGCATCCATCCAGGATGAGCAGTTCTTC
once	.	TRBV4-2	TRBJ2-3	CASSQQGLADTQYF	TGTGCCAGCAGCCAGCAGGGGTTAGCAGATACGCAGTATTTT
once	.	TRBV6-6	TRBJ2-3	CASSAGSDTQYF	TGTGCCAGCAGTGCCGGGAGTGATACGCAGTATTTT
.	.	TRBV6-1	TRBJ2-7	CASSEAGTSYEQYF	TGTGCCAGCAGTGAAGCCGGGACATCCTACGAGCAGTACTTC